Sequencing of this TCR beta chain was carried out in a study of blood T cell repertoires in COVID-19. TCRdb's table, derived via immunoSEQ multiplex PCR, lists solely in-frame clones and lacks some. In the table there are 100,000 to 150,000 clones, approximately 86% of which are singletons. The sequence was collected from a woman in her 70s with COVID-19, enrolled during active disease. The source material was peripheral blood.

The CDR3 DNA is TGTGCCAGCAGCCATGGCGGTGTAAATTCACCCCTCCACTTT. Its translation is CASSHGGVNSPLHF. The chain carries TRBV14 and TRBJ1-6, with D uncertain. The length of the CDR3 is 14 residues. Germline V gives CDR1 SGHDN, CDR2 FVKESK. V gave up 3 bases and J gave up 7 bases, with 10 bases separating them.